The 23 T cell receptor beta chains presented below share a single source sample, sequenced in a study of identical twins. TCRdb ran MiXCR on the 5' RACE reads and lists one entry per CDR3 protein. This sample yields some 300,000 distinct CDR3 sequences, of which around 12% are seen a single time; 7.2% belongs to the top ten. These sequences were also reported in another study, on yellow fever vaccine responses in identical twins.

The specimen sequenced was CD8+ T cells sorted from blood. The receptors stem from a woman aged 18-30 years in good health.

The chain joins TRBV11-2 to TRBJ2-1, with 10 bases that match TRBD1. With 4 bases clipped from V and 4 bases from J, the junction kept 7 bases outside the gene matches. The CDR3 is made up of 16 amino acids. Germline V gene data show CDR1 as SGHAT and CDR2 as FQNNGV. The DNA for the CDR3 is TGTGCCAGCAGCTCCCACGGGACAGGGGTGTACAATGAGCAGTTCTTC. As protein: CASSSHGTGVYNEQFF. Looking up the rest from reference TRBV11-2 and TRBJ2-1 gives the full variable domain: EAGVAQSPRYKIIEKRQSVAFWCNPISGHATLYWYQQILGQGPKLLIQFQNNGVVDDSQLPKDRFSAERLKGVDSTLKIQPAKLEDSAVYLCASSSHGTGVYNEQFFGPGTRLTVL.

In its sample, this clonotype was seen a few times. The V and J genes are TRBV21-1 and TRBJ1-1; TRBD1 is taken as the D call from the table, unchecked against the DNA. TRBV21-1 is given as a pseudogene. The CDR3 has 16 residues. The CDR3 sequence is CASSKRDRGENTEAFF. CDR3 sequence (DNA): TGTGCCAGCAGCAAAAGGGACAGGGGGGAAAACACTGAAGCTTTCTTT.

This clonotype showed up just a few times. The genes are TRBV7-6 and TRBJ2-3; D remains unclear. V lost 1 base and J lost 7, with 12 bases in between. Germline V CDR1 and CDR2: SGHVS, FNYEAQ. CDR3 length equals 14 residues. The CDR3 sequence: CASSLDSTGYTQYF. The CDR3 nucleotides read TGTGCCAGCAGCTTAGATAGTACCGGATATACGCAGTATTTT. The full variable domain, in which reference TRBV7-6 and TRBJ2-3 provide the parts outside the CDR3, is GAGVSQSPRYKVTKRGQDVALRCDPISGHVSLYWYRQALGQGPEFLTYFNYEAQQDKSGLPNDRFSAERPEGSISTLTIQRTEQRDSAMYRCASSLDSTGYTQYFGPGTRLTVL.

This clonotype came up many times. This chain links TRBV27 with TRBJ1-5, with 7 bases identical to TRBD1. CDR1 is MNHEY, CDR2 SMNVEV, per germline (reference sequence). CDR3 length: 14 residues. With 3 bases clipped from V and 7 bases from J, the junction kept 6 bases outside the gene matches. Written as DNA, the CDR3 is TGTGCCAGCAGTTTCGGGACAGCAGTCCAGCCCCAGCATTTT. This sequence encodes CASSFGTAVQPQHF.

A remark on this clonotype: Lacking the conserved final phenylalanine or tryptophan, this CDR3 likely reflects a read error. Because the CDR3's place on the DNA is in doubt, the DNA is left out and the CDR3 is given as listed by TCRdb. V gene TRBV6-1 combines with J gene TRBJ1-2; TRBD1, the table's D call, lacks a check against the DNA. Germline-derived CDR1 and CDR2 are MNHNS and SASEGT. Inclusive of both ends, the CDR3 amounts to 11 amino acids. The CDR3 region is CASSELGQAPS.

This clonotype was seen only a few times. The chain is built from TRBV12-3 or TRBV12-4 and TRBJ1-2; no clear D. CDR3 length: 15 amino acids. V dropped 3 bases and J dropped 8 bases, with 19 bases sitting between them. The CDR3 sequence is CASSFRESILEGYTF. CDR3 nucleotide sequence: TGTGCCAGCAGTTTTAGGGAGTCTATCCTTGAGGGCTACACCTTC.

The chain combines TRBV4-1 with TRBJ2-7; TRBD2 matches 10 bases. The germline V gene encodes CDR1 MGHRA and CDR2 YSYEKL. The V and J ends lost 3 bases and 4 bases, in that order; junction bases with no gene match: 6. CDR3 length: 15 amino acids. Here the CDR3 DNA reads TGCGCCAGCAGCCAGAATAGCGGGGGGCCGTACGAGCAGTACGTC. It is translated as CASSQNSGGPYEQYV.

The rearrangement uses TRBV21-1 and TRBJ2-5; TRBD1 reflects the table's D call only, with no check against the DNA. TRBV21-1 has pseudogene status. The CDR3 is 14 amino acids. Written as DNA, the CDR3 is TGTGCCAGCAGCCGCCGGACAGTCCAAGAGACCCAGTACTTC. Protein sequence: CASSRRTVQETQYF.

This clonotype was detected a few times. The rearrangement links TRBV25-1 to TRBJ1-4; D perhaps matches TRBD1 (6 bases). The V end was cut by 10 bases, the J end by 2 bases, with 11 bases between. The CDR3 runs 13 residues. Germline loops: CDR1 MGHDK, CDR2 SYGVNS. CDR3 sequence (DNA): TGTGCCACCGGGGGGGCGACTAATGAAAAACTGTTTTTT. Translated, it gives CATGGATNEKLFF.

This clonotype has at least ten counts. The rearrangement links TRBV7-9 to TRBJ2-2; 9 nucleotides agree with TRBD1. Unmatched junction bases numbered 13, after V lost 5 bases and J lost 6 bases. The CDR3 is 17 residues long. Germline CDR1 SEHNR, CDR2 FQNEAQ (reference sequence). The CDR3 nucleotides read TGTGCCAGCAGCCTCCGCCGGACAGGGGTGGTATCCGGGGAGCTGTTTTTT. Translating gives CASSLRRTGVVSGELFF.

This clonotype was recorded a few times. The V and J genes are TRBV7-9 and TRBJ2-1; D may be TRBD1 (5 bases). CDR1 SEHNR and CDR2 FQNEAQ come from the germline V gene (reference sequence). V lost 1 base to trimming and J lost 9 bases, with 13 bases between them. The CDR3 covers 14 residues. The CDR3, as DNA: TGTGCCAGCAGCTTAGGTCAGGGTTATAGTGAGCAGTTCTTC. The encoded protein is CASSLGQGYSEQFF.

This clonotype was found many times. This chain links TRBV4-1 with TRBJ2-7; D is undetermined. V lost 0 bases to trimming and J lost 3 bases, with 3 bases between them. The CDR3 runs 12 residues. Germline loops: CDR1 MGHRA, CDR2 YSYEKL. CDR3 residues: CASSQDNYEQYF. The CDR3 DNA reads as TGCGCCAGCAGCCAAGATAACTACGAGCAGTACTTC.

The chain carries TRBV5-8 and TRBJ2-1, with 7 bases that match TRBD2. CDR1 is SGHTS and CDR2 is YDEGEE in the germline V gene. With 4 bases clipped from V and 6 bases from J, the junction kept 7 bases outside the gene matches. The CDR3 is 14 amino acids. CDR3 nucleotide sequence: TGTGCCAGCAGCCCCCGACGGGGGGTCAATGAGCAGTTCTTC. Protein: CASSPRRGVNEQFF. Looking up the rest from reference TRBV5-8 and TRBJ2-1 gives the full variable domain: EAGVTQSPTHLIKTRGQQATLRCSPISGHTSVYWYQQALGLGLQFLLWYDEGEERNRGNFPPRFSGRQFPNYSSELNVNALELEDSALYLCASSPRRGVNEQFFGPGTRLTVL.

The J gene is TRBJ1-1, the V gene TRBV7-9; TRBD1 might be the D (5 bases). The V gene's germline CDR1 is SEHNR and CDR2 FQNEAQ (reference sequence). This CDR3 has 15 amino acids. V gave up 1 base and J gave up 5 bases, with 14 bases separating them. CDR3 in amino acids: CASSLVTGAGTEAFF. CDR3 nucleotides: TGTGCCAGCAGCTTAGTCACCGGGGCGGGGACTGAAGCTTTCTTT.

The sample holds many counts of this clonotype. The chain links TRBV6-2 or TRBV6-3 to TRBJ2-3, with 14 bases lining up with TRBD2. With V trimmed by 6 bases and J by 4 bases, 3 bases remained unmatched. This CDR3 comprises 15 residues. The germline V gene has CDR1 MNHEY and CDR2 SVGEGT. The CDR3 region is CASSRLAGGPDTQYF. CDR3 nucleotide sequence: TGTGCCAGCAGCCGACTAGCGGGAGGGCCAGATACGCAGTATTTT.

This clonotype turned up a few times. The chain links TRBV12-3 or TRBV12-4 to TRBJ2-5; weak D call: TRBD1 (5 bases). The CDR3 covers 14 residues. Deletions cut 3 bases from V and 3 bases from J, with 11 bases between. CDR3 DNA sequence: TGTGCCAGCAGTTTGGCAGGGCCCGAAGAGACCCAGTACTTC. Translated, it gives CASSLAGPEETQYF.

The chain is built from TRBV4-1 and TRBJ2-5; 11 bases line up with TRBD2. J lost 4 bases, V lost 4 bases, and 8 bases had no gene match. The germline V gene encodes CDR1 MGHRA and CDR2 YSYEKL. The CDR3 is 16 residues long. CDR3 nucleotide sequence: TGCGCCAGCAGCCCTACGACTAGCGGGACTTCAGAGACCCAGTACTTC. Translated: CASSPTTSGTSETQYF.

The genes are TRBV4-1 and TRBJ1-6, with 7 bases fitting TRBD1. The germline V gene has CDR1 MGHRA and CDR2 YSYEKL. CDR3 length: 19 amino acids. Trimming took 6 bases from V and 0 from J; bases not matched to a gene: 14. In nucleotides, the CDR3 is TGCGCCAGCAGTCACAACTTCGACAGGGTGGACTCCTATAATTCACCCCTCCACTTT. Its protein product is CASSHNFDRVDSYNSPLHF.

This rearrangement joins TRBV12-3 or TRBV12-4 to TRBJ2-5; unclear D gene. The CDR3 consists of 13 residues. Trimming pared 6 bases from V and 5 bases from J, leaving 13 bases between. CDR3 bases: TGTGCCAGCAGCCGCCGCGGCCGGGAGACCCAGTACTTC. Protein product: CASSRRGRETQYF.

Many counts were recorded for this clonotype. DNA for the CDR3: TGTGCCAGCAGTTTAGCCCGGGACAGGGGGAACGAGCAGTACTTC. Amino acid sequence: CASSLARDRGNEQYF. The chain is built from TRBV12-3 or TRBV12-4 and TRBJ2-7; 11 nucleotides align to TRBD1. The junction had 3 bases not matched to a gene; V was cut back by 0 bases and J by 5 bases. The length of the CDR3 is 15 residues.

In this sample, this clonotype turned up a few times. The chain links TRBV7-9 to TRBJ2-7, with 9 bases identical to TRBD2. This CDR3 has 17 amino acids. J was trimmed by 7 bases and V by 0 bases; bases with no gene match: 13. Looked up from germline, CDR1 is SEHNR and CDR2 is FQNEAQ (reference sequence). CDR3 amino acids: CASSLAGLAGPHTEQYV. The CDR3 bases are TGTGCCAGCAGCTTAGCGGGACTAGCAGGGCCCCACACAGAGCAGTACGTC.

This clonotype occurred a few times. The chain is built from TRBV4-1 and TRBJ1-2; maybe TRBD1 (5 bases). Trimming cost V 0 bases and J 7 bases, with 9 bases left between them. The germline V gene encodes CDR1 MGHRA and CDR2 YSYEKL. The CDR3 totals 13 residues. The CDR3 DNA reads TGCGCCAGCAGCCAAGAGGGGCGCAGTGGCTACACCTTC. Its translation is CASSQEGRSGYTF.

This clonotype was found many times. V usage is TRBV15 and J usage is TRBJ2-7; 11 bases map to TRBD1. Looked up from germline, CDR1 is LNHNV and CDR2 is YYDKDF (reference sequence). This CDR3 has 17 amino acids. Unmatched junction bases numbered 11, after V lost 3 bases and J lost 4 bases. CDR3 nucleotide sequence: TGTGCCACCAGCAGCCCGGACAGGGGGCTGTTAGGTTACGAGCAGTACTTC. Its translation: CATSSPDRGLLGYEQYF.